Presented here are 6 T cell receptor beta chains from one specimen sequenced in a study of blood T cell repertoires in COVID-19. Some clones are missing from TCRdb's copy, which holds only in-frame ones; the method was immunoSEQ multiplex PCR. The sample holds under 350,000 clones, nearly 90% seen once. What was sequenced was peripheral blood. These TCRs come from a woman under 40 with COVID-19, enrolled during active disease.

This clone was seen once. CDR3 sequence: CASSEGTLESAFF. In nucleotides, the CDR3 is TGTGCCAGCAGCGAGGGGACACTTGAATCTGCTTTCTTT. The chain links TRBV5-4 to TRBJ1-1, with TRBD1 as a possible D gene (6 bases). Trimming pared 4 bases from V and 11 bases from J, leaving 18 bases between. The V gene's germline CDR1 is SGHNT and CDR2 YYREEE (reference sequence). The CDR3 totals 13 residues.

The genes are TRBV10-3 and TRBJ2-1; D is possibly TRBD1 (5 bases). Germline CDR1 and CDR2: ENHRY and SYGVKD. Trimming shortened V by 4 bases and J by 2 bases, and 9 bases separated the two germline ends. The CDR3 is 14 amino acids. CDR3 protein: CAISGLGAYNEQFF. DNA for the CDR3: TGTGCCATCAGTGGGCTAGGGGCCTACAATGAGCAGTTCTTC.

This CDR3 reads CASSPGGTGANVLTF. CDR3 nucleotides: TGTGCCAGCAGCCCGGGCGGGACTGGGGCCAACGTCCTGACTTTC. V usage is TRBV6-2 or TRBV6-3 and J usage is TRBJ2-6; a possible D gene is TRBD2 (6 bases). The CDR3 has 15 residues. Per germline, CDR1 MNHEY and CDR2 SVGEGT. The V and J ends lost 6 bases and 2 bases respectively, with 11 bases between them.

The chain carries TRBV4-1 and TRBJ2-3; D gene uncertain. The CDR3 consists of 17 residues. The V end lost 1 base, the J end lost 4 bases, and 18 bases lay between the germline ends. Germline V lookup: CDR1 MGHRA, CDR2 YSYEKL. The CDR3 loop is CASSQGRVIGGADTQYF. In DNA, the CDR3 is TGCGCCAGCAGCCAAGGTCGCGTCATCGGTGGTGCAGATACGCAGTATTTT.

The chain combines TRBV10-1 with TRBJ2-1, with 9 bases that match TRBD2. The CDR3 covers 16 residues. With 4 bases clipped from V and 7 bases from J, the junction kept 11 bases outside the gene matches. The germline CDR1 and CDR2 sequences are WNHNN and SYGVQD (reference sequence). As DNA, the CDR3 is TGCGCCAGCAGTGCGTGGGGCGGGGGGGCTCGGAATGAGCAGTTCTTC. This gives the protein CASSAWGGGARNEQFF.

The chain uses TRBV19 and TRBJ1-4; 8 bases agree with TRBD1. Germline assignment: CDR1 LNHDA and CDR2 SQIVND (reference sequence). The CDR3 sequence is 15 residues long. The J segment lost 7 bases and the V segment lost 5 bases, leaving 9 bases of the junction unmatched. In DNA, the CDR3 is TGTGCCAGTAGTCTACGACAGGGGCAAAGTGAAAAACTGTTTTTT. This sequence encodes CASSLRQGQSEKLFF. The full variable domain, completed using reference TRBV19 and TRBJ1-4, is DGGITQSPKYLFRKEGQNVTLSCEQNLNHDAMYWYRQDPGQGLRLIYYSQIVNDFQKGDIAEGYSVSREKKESFPLTVTSAQKNPTAFYLCASSLRQGQSEKLFFGSGTQLSVL.